A single sample is the source of the 2 T cell receptor beta chains below, sequenced in a study of T cell responses to AZD1222 COVID-19 vaccine. The assay was immunoSEQ multiplex PCR, and TCRdb's table has in-frame clones only and misses some. The data contain 20,000 or so clones, 80% to 85% of them singletons. The sample was peripheral blood, taken 28 days after the second AZD1222 dose. These receptors were collected from an adult who received the AZD1222 COVID-19 vaccine.

V usage is TRBV6-1 and J usage is TRBJ2-5, with 10 positions matching TRBD1. The CDR3 runs to 16 residues. CDR1 MNHNS and CDR2 SASEGT come from the germline V gene. V dropped 4 bases and J dropped 5; count of bases not matched to a gene: 10. CDR3 region: CASSGAGTGDGETQYF. As DNA, the CDR3 is TGTGCCAGCAGTGGGGCCGGGACAGGGGACGGTGAGACCCAGTACTTC.

V is TRBV5-4 and J is TRBJ2-7; 9 bases are a match to TRBD2. Per the germline V gene, CDR1 is SGHNT and CDR2 is YYREEE (reference sequence). V was clipped by 1 base and J by 6 bases; unmatched bases: 11. The CDR3 runs to 16 residues. CDR3 protein: CASSLRGTSKTAEQYF. The CDR3, as DNA: TGTGCCAGCAGCTTGAGGGGGACTAGCAAGACTGCCGAGCAGTACTTC.